The rows below give T cell receptor beta chains drawn from one sample of a study of blood T cell repertoires in COVID-19. Profiled with immunoSEQ multiplex PCR; TCRdb holds only in-frame clones, not every one. The table has more than 65,000 clones, 75% to 90% seen once. Sequences were obtained from peripheral blood. The source is a human donor in a cohort sampled during active COVID-19. Both conserved end residues are part of each CDR3. D genes are given only for firm matches. Rows give clone size only sometimes, using once, few, many, or a class for an expanded clone.

TRBD1	TRBV6-5	TRBJ2-7	-	CASSQGQNKYEQYF	TGTGCCAGCAGCCAGGGACAGAACAAATACGAGCAGTACTTC
-	TRBV12-3/TRBV12-4	TRBJ2-1	-	CASSFQGNEQFF	TGTGCCAGCAGTTTCCAGGGAAATGAGCAGTTCTTC
TRBD2	TRBV5-1	TRBJ2-2	-	CASSDTSGRAGELFF	TGCGCCAGCAGCGACACTAGCGGGCGGGCCGGGGAGCTGTTTTTT
-	TRBV16	TRBJ1-1	-	CASSQSGLNTEAFF	TGTGCCAGCAGCCAATCTGGCCTTAACACTGAAGCTTTCTTT
TRBD2	TRBV6-5	TRBJ2-7	-	CASSRLAGGEYEQYF	TGTGCCAGCAGCCGTCTAGCGGGAGGGGAGTACGAGCAGTACTTC
-	TRBV12-3/TRBV12-4	TRBJ1-2	-	CASSTTVYGYTF	TGTGCCAGCAGTACCACAGTTTATGGCTACACCTTC
-	TRBV7-9	TRBJ1-2	few	CASSLAANYGYTF	TGTGCCAGCAGCTTAGCGGCAAACTATGGCTACACCTTC
TRBD2	TRBV18	TRBJ2-5	-	CASSPTLAGGRETQYF	TGTGCCAGCTCACCGACTCTAGCGGGAGGACGGGAGACCCAGTACTTC
TRBD1	TRBV19	TRBJ1-5	-	CASSPGQGANQPQHF	TGTGCCAGTAGTCCCGGACAGGGGGCTAATCAGCCCCAGCATTTT
TRBD2	TRBV3-1/TRBV3-2	TRBJ2-5	-	CASSQAGGPIKTQYF	TGTGCCAGCAGCCAAGCGGGAGGGCCTATTAAGACCCAGTACTTC
-	TRBV5-5	TRBJ1-6	-	CASSLEGRGRSPLHF	TGTGCCAGCAGCTTGGAGGGCAGGGGAAGATCACCCCTCCACTTT
TRBD2	TRBV6-6	TRBJ2-2	-	CASILAGNTGELFF	TGTGCCAGCATTCTAGCGGGGAACACCGGGGAGCTGTTTTTT
TRBD2	TRBV4-2	TRBJ2-7	once	CASSQTTSGDSTYEQYF	TGTGCCAGCAGCCAGACGACTAGCGGGGATTCAACCTACGAGCAGTACTTC
-	TRBV9	TRBJ2-1	-	CASSASVSSYNEQFF	TGTGCCAGCAGCGCTAGCGTCAGCTCCTACAATGAGCAGTTCTTC
TRBD2	TRBV5-1	TRBJ2-2	-	CASSSGTSGRTGELFF	TGCGCCAGCAGCTCAGGGACTAGCGGGAGAACCGGGGAGCTGTTTTTT
-	TRBV29-1	TRBJ1-2	-	CSAGKGRDGYTF	TGCAGCGCCGGGAAAGGGAGGGATGGCTACACCTTC
TRBD2	TRBV7-3	TRBJ2-1	-	CASSLTGFGAGGTRNEQFF	TGTGCCAGCAGCTTAACTGGTTTTGGGGCGGGAGGCACCAGGAATGAGCAGTTCTTC
-	TRBV18	TRBJ1-4	-	CASSPISGSTANEKLFF	TGTGCCAGCTCACCGATCTCAGGGTCTACGGCTAATGAAAAACTGTTTTTT
TRBD1	TRBV5-1	TRBJ2-7	-	CASSPEPPGQGTDEQYF	TGCGCCAGCAGCCCTGAACCCCCGGGACAGGGAACGGACGAGCAGTACTTC
TRBD2	TRBV27	TRBJ2-2	-	CASSFTSAGDTGELFF	TGTGCCAGCAGTTTTACCTCGGCGGGAGACACCGGGGAGCTGTTTTTT
TRBD2	TRBV19	TRBJ2-7	-	CASSPLAGPPYEQYF	TGTGCCAGTAGTCCCCTAGCGGGTCCCCCCTACGAGCAGTACTTC
-	TRBV19	TRBJ1-1	-	CASTNPARAEAFF	TGTGCCAGTACTAACCCCGCCCGGGCTGAAGCTTTCTTT
-	TRBV25-1	TRBJ2-5	-	CASSDYYRSEETQYF	TGTGCCAGCAGTGATTATTACCGCAGCGAAGAGACCCAGTACTTC
-	TRBV1	TRBJ2-7	-	CTSSPRLGTSGDCSYEQYF	TGCACCAGCAGCCCAAGATTGGGGACTAGCGGGGACTGTTCCTACGAGCAGTACTTC
TRBD1	TRBV2	TRBJ1-5	-	CASTQGAPDQPQHF	TGTGCCAGCACTCAGGGGGCCCCAGATCAGCCCCAGCATTTT
TRBD1	TRBV11-2	TRBJ2-7	-	CASSAQTGPYEQYF	TGTGCCAGCAGCGCCCAGACAGGGCCCTACGAGCAGTACTTC
-	TRBV28	TRBJ1-4	-	CASSPPGQRGQMQLFF	TGTGCCAGCAGTCCCCCGGGACAAAGAGGGCAGATGCAACTGTTTTTT
TRBD1	TRBV27	TRBJ1-1	-	CASRDLTTGASTEAFF	TGTGCCAGCAGGGACCTGACGACAGGGGCCAGCACTGAAGCTTTCTTT
-	TRBV2	TRBJ2-7	-	CASSASLYGGEQYF	TGTGCCAGCAGTGCTAGTCTCTACGGTGGCGAGCAGTACTTC
-	TRBV21-1	TRBJ2-3	-	CASRAQDTDTQYF	TGTGCCAGCAGGGCCCAAGACACAGATACGCAGTATTTT
-	TRBV20-1	TRBJ1-2	-	CSAPLGSGYTF	TGCAGCGCCCCGTTAGGGAGCGGCTACACCTTC
TRBD1	TRBV5-1	TRBJ2-1	once	CASSLAPPGQGYNEQFF	TGCGCCAGCAGCTTGGCCCCCCCGGGACAGGGTTACAATGAGCAGTTCTTC
TRBD1	TRBV5-6	TRBJ1-5	-	CASSLGTGGPQHF	TGTGCCAGCAGCTTGGGGACAGGCGGGCCCCAGCATTTT
-	TRBV5-1	TRBJ2-7	-	CASSPDTPAAYYEQYF	TGCGCCAGCAGCCCTGACACTCCTGCCGCCTATTACGAGCAGTACTTC
-	TRBV27	TRBJ2-7	once	CASRVEPGDTPTSLEQYF	TGTGCCAGCCGGGTCGAGCCCGGGGACACCCCAACCTCCCTCGAGCAGTACTTC
-	TRBV6-5	TRBJ1-5	once	CASRRGNQPQHF	TGTGCCAGCAGACGGGGGAATCAGCCCCAGCATTTT
-	TRBV2	TRBJ1-3	-	CASSEPRSGNTIYF	TGTGCCAGCAGTGAACCCCGCTCTGGAAACACCATATATTTT
TRBD1	TRBV3-1/TRBV3-2	TRBJ1-4	-	CASSQGQGGEKLFF	TGTGCCAGCAGCCAAGGACAGGGGGGAGAAAAACTGTTTTTT
-	TRBV18	TRBJ2-5	-	CASSPAGQEMYF	TGTGCCAGCTCACCGGCTGGACAAGAAATGTACTTC
-	TRBV29-1	TRBJ2-3	-	CSVVPYLSTDTQYF	TGCAGCGTTGTGCCTTACTTATCTACAGATACGCAGTATTTT
-	TRBV6-5	TRBJ1-6	once	CATGLGALYNSPLHF	TGTGCCACCGGTCTAGGGGCCCTCTATAATTCACCCCTCCACTTT
TRBD1	TRBV5-4	TRBJ2-3	-	CASSQTGTDTQYF	TGTGCCAGCAGCCAGACAGGGACAGATACGCAGTATTTT
TRBD1	TRBV28	TRBJ2-7	-	CASSSDRGLRF	TGTGCCAGCAGTTCCGACAGGGGGCTACGCTTC
TRBD1	TRBV5-6	TRBJ2-4	once	CASSLWTGMNIQYF	TGTGCCAGCAGCTTGTGGACAGGTATGAACATTCAGTACTTC
-	TRBV14	TRBJ2-3	-	CASSQGLADTQYF	TGTGCCAGCAGCCAAGGGCTAGCAGATACGCAGTATTTT
TRBD1	TRBV19	TRBJ2-2	once	CASSQRQGGTSTGELFF	TGTGCCAGTAGTCAAAGACAGGGTGGTACGAGTACCGGGGAGCTGTTTTTT
-	TRBV11-2	TRBJ2-7	-	CASSYGTEYEQYF	TGTGCCAGCAGCTACGGTACGGAGTACGAGCAGTACTTC
-	TRBV4-2	TRBJ2-1	-	CASSQEAAGGVNNNEQFF	TGTGCCAGCAGCCAAGAGGCGGCGGGCGGGGTAAACAACAATGAGCAGTTCTTC